This T cell receptor (beta chain) originates from a study of cytomegalovirus exposure and HLA in healthy donors. V shed 0 bases and J 11 bases; nucleotides not matched to a gene: 30. The CDR3 has 24 residues. Study findings and constraints: Most likely, a cluster of highly shared sequence variants arose as a sequencing artifact. Only CMV serostatus was available as immune exposure information.

Nominally healthy donors provided the samples, though records likely missed some immune exposures. Researchers ran the PCR with 60 Vbeta and 13 Jbeta primers. Libraries were prepared by immunoSEQ multiplex PCR; TCRdb keeps only in-frame clonotypes and omits some of them. The sample includes 84,000 or so clones, 76% of them seen just once. Remarks on this clone: Its antigen is currently unknown.

This chain uses TRBV23-1 with TRBJ2-1; 14 bases fit TRBD2. TRBV23-1 is identified as an open reading frame with a role that is uncertain. Sequenced material: PBMCs. The receptor was derived from a male donor in good health and CMV-seronegative. In DNA, the CDR3 is TGCGCCAGCAGTCAATCGTCTAGCGGGAGTAACATTGTGGGGACTAGCGGGAGTTCGTTACAGCAGTTCTTC. Its translation: CASSQSSSGSNIVGTSGSSLQQFF.